This T cell receptor beta chain was retrieved from a study of blood T cell repertoires in COVID-19. This clone has just one count. Sequencing used immunoSEQ multiplex PCR; TCRdb keeps in-frame clones, though not all of them. The data show 90,000 to 100,000 clones, around nine tenths seen once. The sequence was collected from an older woman with COVID-19, enrolled during active disease. The sample was peripheral blood.

The CDR3: CASSQGEYGYTF. CDR3 sequence (DNA): TGTGCCAGCAGCCAAGGGGAGTATGGCTACACCTTC. The chain uses TRBV4-2 and TRBJ1-2; no reliable D call. Trimming cost V 1 base and J 5 bases, with 5 bases left between them. The CDR3 extends over 12 amino acids. CDR1 and CDR2 (germline): LGHNA, YNFKEQ.